This T cell receptor beta chain was sequenced during a study of blood T cell repertoires in COVID-19. Study in general: Sites in the United States, Italy and Spain provided acute and convalescent COVID-19 samples.

In germline, CDR1 is MNHEY, CDR2 SMNVEV (reference sequence). Trimming took 6 bases from V and 7 from J; bases not matched to a gene: 17. The CDR3 contains 19 residues. Patients in Seattle were enrolled during active infection, then followed longitudinally. In the original processing: Amplification with reference gene primers provided the estimates of nucleated cell counts. The protocol was immunoSEQ multiplex PCR, while the TCRdb copy is restricted to in-frame clones and leaves out a portion. That table supplies the V and J calls and clone size; D and trimming were determined from the DNA. The repertoire consists of 100,000 to 150,000 clones, with roughly 92% occurring once and the leading ten covering around 2.1%.

Source material: peripheral blood. The chain is built from TRBV27 and TRBJ2-3; TRBD2 matches 15 bases. This receptor was taken from a man in his forties or fifties with COVID-19, enrolled during active disease. For the CDR3, the DNA is TGTGCCAGCAGCCCCCTCGTCCTCGGACTAGCGGGAGGGCCCTATACGCAGTATTTT. This gives the protein CASSPLVLGLAGGPYTQYF.